In its sample, the clone carrying this T cell receptor beta chain was seen a few times. The sample's treatment: oral pan-JAK inhibitor, 5-10 mg twice daily. The sample belongs to a study of CD8+ T cells in alopecia areata. The CDR3 totals 12 residues. Germline assignment: CDR1 SEHNR and CDR2 FQNEAQ (reference sequence). Trimming removed 1 base from V and 6 bases from J, with 4 bases in between. cDNA reverse transcribed from extracted RNA served as the sequencing template. TCRdb's copy holds only in-frame clones and misses some; the assay was immunoSEQ multiplex PCR. The table shows 180,000 or so clones, with 51% occurring only once.

The V gene is TRBV7-9, the J gene TRBJ2-1; D gene uncertain. The origin of this receptor is a human donor with alopecia areata. The sample in question was CD8+ T cells sorted from blood, obtained around week 53, from a patient treated with tofacitinib. The CDR3 region has the DNA TGTGCCAGCAGCTTAGGAGTCAATGAGCAGTTCTTC. This translates into CASSLGVNEQFF. The variable domain in full, completed from reference TRBV7-9 and TRBJ2-1, reads DTGVSQNPRHKITKRGQNVTFRCDPISEHNRLYWYRQTLGQGPEFLTYFQNEAQLEKSRLLSDRFSAERPKGSFSTLEIQRTEQGDSAMYLCASSLGVNEQFFGPGTRLTVL.